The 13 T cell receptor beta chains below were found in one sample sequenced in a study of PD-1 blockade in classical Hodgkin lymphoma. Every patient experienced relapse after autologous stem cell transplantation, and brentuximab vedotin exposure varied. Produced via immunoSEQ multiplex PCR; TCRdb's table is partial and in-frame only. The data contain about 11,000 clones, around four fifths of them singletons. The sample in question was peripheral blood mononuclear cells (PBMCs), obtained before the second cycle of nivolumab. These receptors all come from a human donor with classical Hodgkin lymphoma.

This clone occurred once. The CDR3 DNA reads TGTGCCAGCAGGACAGCTATGAATGAGCAGTTCTTC. It translates to CASRTAMNEQFF. The chain combines TRBV27 with TRBJ2-1; weak D call: TRBD1 (5 bases). The CDR3 runs 12 residues. CDR1 is MNHEY and CDR2 is SMNVEV in the germline V gene (reference sequence). The V and J ends lost 6 bases and 7 bases respectively, with 10 bases between them.

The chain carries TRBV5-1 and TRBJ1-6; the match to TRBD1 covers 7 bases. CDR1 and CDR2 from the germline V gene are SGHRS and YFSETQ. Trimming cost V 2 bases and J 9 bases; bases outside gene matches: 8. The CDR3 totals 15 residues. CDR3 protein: CASSFLQGSGSPLHF. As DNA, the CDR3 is TGCGCCAGCAGCTTCCTACAGGGGTCGGGTTCACCCCTCCACTTT.

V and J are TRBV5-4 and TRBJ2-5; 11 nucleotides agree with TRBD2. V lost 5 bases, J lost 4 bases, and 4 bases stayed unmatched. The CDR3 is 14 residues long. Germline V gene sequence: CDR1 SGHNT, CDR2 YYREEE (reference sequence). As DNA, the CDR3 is TGTGCCAGCAGGTCTAGCGGGGGGTCAGAGACCCAGTACTTC. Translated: CASRSSGGSETQYF.

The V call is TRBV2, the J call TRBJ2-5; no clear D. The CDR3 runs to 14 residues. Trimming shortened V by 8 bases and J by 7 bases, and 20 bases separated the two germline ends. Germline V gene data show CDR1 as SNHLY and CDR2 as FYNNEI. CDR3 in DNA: TGTGCCAGCGGCCGCGAGTCCAGTTCTGGGACCCAGTACTTC. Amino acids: CASGRESSSGTQYF.

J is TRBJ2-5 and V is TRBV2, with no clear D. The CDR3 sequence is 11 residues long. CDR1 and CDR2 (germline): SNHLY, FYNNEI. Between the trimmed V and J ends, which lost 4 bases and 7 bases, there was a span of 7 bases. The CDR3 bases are TGTGCCAGCAGTGTGGGTGGGACCCAGTACTTC. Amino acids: CASSVGGTQYF.

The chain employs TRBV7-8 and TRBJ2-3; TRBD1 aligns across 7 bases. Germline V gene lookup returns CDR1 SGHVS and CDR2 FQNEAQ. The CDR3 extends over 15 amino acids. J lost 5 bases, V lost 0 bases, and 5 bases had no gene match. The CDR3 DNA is TGTGCCAGCAGCTTAGCAGGACAGGTCTTAGATACGCAGTATTTT. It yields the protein CASSLAGQVLDTQYF.

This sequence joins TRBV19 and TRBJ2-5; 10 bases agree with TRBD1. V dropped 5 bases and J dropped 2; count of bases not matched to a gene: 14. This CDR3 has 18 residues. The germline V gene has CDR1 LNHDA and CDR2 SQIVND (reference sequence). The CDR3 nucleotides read TGTGCCAGTAGTCCCACCGGGACAGGGGCTGGCCCTCAAGAGACCCAGTACTTC. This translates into CASSPTGTGAGPQETQYF.

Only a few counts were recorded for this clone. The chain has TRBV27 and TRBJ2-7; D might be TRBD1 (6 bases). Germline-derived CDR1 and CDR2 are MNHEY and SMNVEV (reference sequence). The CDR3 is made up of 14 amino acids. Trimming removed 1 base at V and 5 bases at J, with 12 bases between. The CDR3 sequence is CASSLFWGLNEQYF. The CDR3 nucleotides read TGTGCCAGCAGTTTATTTTGGGGGCTCAACGAGCAGTACTTC.

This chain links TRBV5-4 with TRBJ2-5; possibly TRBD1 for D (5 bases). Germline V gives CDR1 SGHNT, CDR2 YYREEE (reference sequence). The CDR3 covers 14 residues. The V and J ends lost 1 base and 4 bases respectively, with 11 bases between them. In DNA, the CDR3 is TGTGCCAGCAGCTTGATTGACAGTAGAGAGACCCAGTACTTC. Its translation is CASSLIDSRETQYF.

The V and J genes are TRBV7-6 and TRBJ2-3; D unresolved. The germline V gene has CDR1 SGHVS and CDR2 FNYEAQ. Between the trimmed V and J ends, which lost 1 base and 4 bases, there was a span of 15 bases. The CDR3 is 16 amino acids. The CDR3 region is CASSLEGVGLPDTQYF. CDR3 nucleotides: TGTGCCAGCAGCTTAGAAGGAGTCGGGTTGCCAGATACGCAGTATTTT.

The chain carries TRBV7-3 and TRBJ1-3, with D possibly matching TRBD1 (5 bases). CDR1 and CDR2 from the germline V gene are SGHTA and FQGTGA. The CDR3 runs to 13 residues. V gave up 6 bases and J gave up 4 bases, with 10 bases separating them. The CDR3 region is CASRGDLGNTIYF. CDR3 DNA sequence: TGTGCCAGCAGGGGGGACCTCGGAAACACCATATATTTT.

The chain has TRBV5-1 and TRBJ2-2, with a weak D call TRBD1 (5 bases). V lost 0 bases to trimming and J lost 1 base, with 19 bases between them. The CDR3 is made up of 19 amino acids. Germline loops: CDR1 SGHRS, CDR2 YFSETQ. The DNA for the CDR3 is TGCGCCAGCAGCTTGGCCTACAGTAGGACACTCAAGAACACCGGGGAGCTGTTTTTT. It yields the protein CASSLAYSRTLKNTGELFF. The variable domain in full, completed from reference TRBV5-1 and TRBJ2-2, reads KAGVTQTPRYLIKTRGQQVTLSCSPISGHRSVSWYQQTPGQGLQFLFEYFSETQRNKGNFPGRFSGRQFSNSRSEMNVSTLELGDSALYLCASSLAYSRTLKNTGELFFGEGSRLTVL.

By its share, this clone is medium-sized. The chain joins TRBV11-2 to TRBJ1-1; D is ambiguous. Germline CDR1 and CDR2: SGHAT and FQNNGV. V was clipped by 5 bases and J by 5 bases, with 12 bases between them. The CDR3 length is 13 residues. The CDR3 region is CASSVDRGTEAFF. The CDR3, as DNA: TGTGCCAGCAGCGTTGATAGAGGGACTGAAGCTTTCTTT.